Described below is a single T cell receptor beta chain sequence and its context. Its cognate antigen is unknown. Donors likely had unrecorded immune exposures despite being nominally healthy when sampled. These data originate in a study of cytomegalovirus exposure and HLA in healthy donors. The PCR contained 60 Vbeta and 13 Jbeta primers. Only in-frame clones appear in the TCRdb table, and some are missing; sequencing was by immunoSEQ multiplex PCR. The sample lists about 69,000 clones, roughly four fifths occurring once. The V gene's germline CDR1 is WSHSY and CDR2 SAAADI. The CDR3 extends over 15 amino acids. The trim removed 7 bases at V and 7 bases at J, leaving 13 bases unmatched. Study-level findings and limits: Association of a missense DCLRE1C variant with TCR beta V- and J-gene trimming was reported in a later analysis. The presence/absence work took it that sequencing depth was about the same across donors. Sequencing artifact likely explains a cluster of highly shared sequence variants.

This sequence was found in a woman in her 30s in good health and CMV-seropositive. The sample was PBMCs. The chain uses TRBV10-2 and TRBJ2-1, with TRBD2 matching 7 bases. In nucleotides, the CDR3 is TGCGCCAGCAAAATCATCGGGGGAGGGGAGAATGAGCAGTTCTTC. Protein sequence: CASKIIGGGENEQFF.